This T cell receptor beta chain was documented in a study of T cells in Graves' hyperthyroidism and ophthalmopathy. From RNA transcripts, TCR beta CDR3 regions were amplified. The TCR CDR3 first-round RT-PCR relied on the HTBI primer set. One entry per CDR3 protein, called by TCRdb with MiXCR from the multiplex PCR reads. The sample lists a few hundred thousand distinct CDR3 sequences, about half seen once, with around 20% in the top ten. Findings and caveats of the study: Ophthalmopathy was distinguished from stable hyperthyroidism by 13 V-J signatures. Peripheral blood also featured most of the thyroid clonotypes expanded above 0.001. Ophthalmopathy prediction by the model preceded onset by a median about 6.3 months.

This clonotype was detected only a few times. What it binds is not known. Diagnostic assessment was based on clinical symptoms, serum thyroxine and TRAb, thyroid ultrasound and orbital computed tomography. The sample consisted of peripheral blood or thyroid tissue (not recorded which). The sequence derives from an adult woman with Graves' disease, either hyperthyroidism or ophthalmopathy (not recorded which).

The DNA of the CDR3 is TGTGCCAGCAGGGCTACAGGGGCGGCTGAAGCTTTCTTT. Translating gives CASRATGAAEAFF. The V gene is TRBV2, the J gene TRBJ1-1; TRBD1 aligns across 7 bases. Losses at the gene ends were 6 bases for V and 6 bases for J; bases not matched to a gene: 7. The CDR3 totals 13 residues. CDR1 and CDR2 from the germline V gene are SNHLY and FYNNEI.